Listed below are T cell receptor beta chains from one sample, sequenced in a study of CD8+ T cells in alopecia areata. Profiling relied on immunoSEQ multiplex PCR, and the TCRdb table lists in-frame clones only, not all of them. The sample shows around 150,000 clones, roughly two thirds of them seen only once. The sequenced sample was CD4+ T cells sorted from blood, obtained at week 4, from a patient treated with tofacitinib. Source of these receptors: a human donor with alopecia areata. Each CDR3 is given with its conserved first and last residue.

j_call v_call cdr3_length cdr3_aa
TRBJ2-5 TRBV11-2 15 CASRLGGPPQETQYF
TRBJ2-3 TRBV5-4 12 CASSLREDTQYF
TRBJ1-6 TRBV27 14 CASRIDRVGSPLHF
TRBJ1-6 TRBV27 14 CASSFRQGASPLHF
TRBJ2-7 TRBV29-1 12 CSGIEGEYEQYF
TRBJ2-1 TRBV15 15 CATSRVGTGYNEQFF
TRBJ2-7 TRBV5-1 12 CASSFDGYEQYF
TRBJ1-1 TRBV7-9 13 CASSLEGRTEAFF
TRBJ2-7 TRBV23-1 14 CASSWGRNIYEQYF
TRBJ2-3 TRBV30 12 CAWSTARDTQYF
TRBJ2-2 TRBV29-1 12 CSVGGSPGELFF
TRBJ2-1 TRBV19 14 CASRRGVSYNEQFF
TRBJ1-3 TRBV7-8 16 CASSSTGGRSGNTIYF
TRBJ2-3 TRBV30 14 CAWSVLGGADTQYF
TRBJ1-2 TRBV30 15 CAWSVLGANGYGYTF
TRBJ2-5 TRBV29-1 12 CSVGDSQETQYF
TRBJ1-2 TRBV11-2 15 CASSLRELTPYGYTF
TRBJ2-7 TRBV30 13 CASGGPTSYEQYF
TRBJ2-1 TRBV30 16 CAWSLGSTGPYNEQFF
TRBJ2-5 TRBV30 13 CAWSVLRAETQYF
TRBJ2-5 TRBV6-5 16 CASSYSLAGGRETQYF
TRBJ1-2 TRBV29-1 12 CSVVSGENGYTF
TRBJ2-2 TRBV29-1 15 CSVERPGVRTGELFF
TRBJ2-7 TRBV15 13 CATSRDVSYEQYF